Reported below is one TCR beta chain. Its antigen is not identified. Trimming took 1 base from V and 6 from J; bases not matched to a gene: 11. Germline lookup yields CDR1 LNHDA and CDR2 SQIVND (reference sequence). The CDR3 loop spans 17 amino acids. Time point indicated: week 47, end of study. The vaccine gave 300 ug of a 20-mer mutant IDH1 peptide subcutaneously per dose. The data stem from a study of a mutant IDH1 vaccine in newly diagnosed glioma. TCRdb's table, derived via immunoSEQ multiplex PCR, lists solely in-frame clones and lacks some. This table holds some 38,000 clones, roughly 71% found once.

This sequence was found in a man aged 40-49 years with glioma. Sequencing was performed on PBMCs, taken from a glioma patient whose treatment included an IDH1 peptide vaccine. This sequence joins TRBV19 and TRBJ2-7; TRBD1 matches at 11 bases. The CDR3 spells CASSIGYGIGQGAEQYF. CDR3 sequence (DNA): TGTGCCAGTAGTATAGGCTATGGTATTGGACAGGGGGCCGAGCAGTACTTC.